This record looks at one T cell receptor (beta chain) sequence and its context. The entry originates in a study of brain metastases from non-small cell lung cancer. Profiling relied on immunoSEQ multiplex PCR, and the TCRdb table lists in-frame clones only, not all of them. The sample lists more than 800 clones, 80% to 90% occurring once. Sequenced input: tumor-adjacent normal tissue. The clonotype originates from a donor at least 40 years old with non-small cell lung cancer.

CDR3 coding DNA: TGTGCCTGGAGTAAGGGGGCTGGGGCCAACGTCCTGACTTTC. Translated: CAWSKGAGANVLTF. The chain uses TRBV30 and TRBJ2-6, with a possible D match to TRBD1 (6 bases). Trimming shortened V by 2 bases and J by 2 bases, and 7 bases separated the two germline ends. Germline CDR1 reads GTSNPN; CDR2 reads SVGIG (reference sequence). This CDR3 contains 14 residues. The whole variable domain, filled in from reference TRBV30 and TRBJ2-6, reads SQTIHQWPATLVQPVGSPLSLECTVEGTSNPNLYWYRQAAGRGLQLLFYSVGIGQISSEVPQNLSASRPQDRQFILSSKKLLLSDSGFYLCAWSKGAGANVLTFGAGSRLTVL.